This TCR beta chain came from a study of regulatory T cells in long-lasting Graves disease. At the level of the study: It was over 5 years of antithyroid drugs, with positive TSH receptor antibodies, that meant persistent Graves' disease.

Documented time point: persistent/refractory GD, antithyroid drugs over 5 years with positive TRAb. Researchers made the TCR library from RNA that was extracted from PBMCs. Graves' disease diagnosis was established per American Thyroid Association guidelines. CDR1 and CDR2 (germline): MNHEY, SVGAGI. There are 12 residues in the CDR3. V was trimmed by 3 bases and J by 3 bases, leaving 5 bases between them. This clonotype was seen only a few times. What it recognizes is unknown. Findings of the study overall: Persistent Graves' cases showed lower TCR diversity than newly diagnosed cases.

TCR beta libraries were built with iRepertoire HTBI primers and Arm-PCR of CDR3 regions. TCRdb re-analysed the multiplex PCR reads in MiXCR, keeping a single row per CDR3 protein. The sample yields roughly 450,000 distinct CDR3 sequences, about 25% seen once. This sample comprised peripheral blood mononuclear cells (PBMCs), obtained when the disease was refractory, from a patient treated with antithyroid drugs. The gene calls are TRBV6-5 and TRBJ2-5; D call uncertain. The sequence derives from a female donor with Graves disease. Written as DNA, the CDR3 is TGTGCCAGCAGTTATCTCGAAGAGACCCAGTACTTC. Encoded protein: CASSYLEETQYF.